This T cell receptor beta chain is from a study of radiotherapy plus CTLA-4 blockade in lung cancer. Germline V gives CDR1 SGHRS, CDR2 YFSETQ. The CDR3 length is 14 residues. The assay was immunoSEQ multiplex PCR, and TCRdb's table has in-frame clones only and misses some. In the table there are some 15,000 clones, approximately 76% of which are singletons. The sequencing here drew on peripheral blood, taken from a patient treated with radiotherapy plus ipilimumab. The V gene is TRBV5-1, the J gene TRBJ2-5; D unclear. Gene TRBJ2-7 matches the end of the DNA better, so the J call may be wrong. The clonotype comes from a human donor with non-small cell lung cancer whose response to radiotherapy plus ipilimumab could not be evaluated. The CDR3 sequence: CASSLWSSGYEQYF. CDR3 DNA: TGCGCCAGCAGCTTGTGGAGCTCTGGCTACGAGCAGTACTTC.